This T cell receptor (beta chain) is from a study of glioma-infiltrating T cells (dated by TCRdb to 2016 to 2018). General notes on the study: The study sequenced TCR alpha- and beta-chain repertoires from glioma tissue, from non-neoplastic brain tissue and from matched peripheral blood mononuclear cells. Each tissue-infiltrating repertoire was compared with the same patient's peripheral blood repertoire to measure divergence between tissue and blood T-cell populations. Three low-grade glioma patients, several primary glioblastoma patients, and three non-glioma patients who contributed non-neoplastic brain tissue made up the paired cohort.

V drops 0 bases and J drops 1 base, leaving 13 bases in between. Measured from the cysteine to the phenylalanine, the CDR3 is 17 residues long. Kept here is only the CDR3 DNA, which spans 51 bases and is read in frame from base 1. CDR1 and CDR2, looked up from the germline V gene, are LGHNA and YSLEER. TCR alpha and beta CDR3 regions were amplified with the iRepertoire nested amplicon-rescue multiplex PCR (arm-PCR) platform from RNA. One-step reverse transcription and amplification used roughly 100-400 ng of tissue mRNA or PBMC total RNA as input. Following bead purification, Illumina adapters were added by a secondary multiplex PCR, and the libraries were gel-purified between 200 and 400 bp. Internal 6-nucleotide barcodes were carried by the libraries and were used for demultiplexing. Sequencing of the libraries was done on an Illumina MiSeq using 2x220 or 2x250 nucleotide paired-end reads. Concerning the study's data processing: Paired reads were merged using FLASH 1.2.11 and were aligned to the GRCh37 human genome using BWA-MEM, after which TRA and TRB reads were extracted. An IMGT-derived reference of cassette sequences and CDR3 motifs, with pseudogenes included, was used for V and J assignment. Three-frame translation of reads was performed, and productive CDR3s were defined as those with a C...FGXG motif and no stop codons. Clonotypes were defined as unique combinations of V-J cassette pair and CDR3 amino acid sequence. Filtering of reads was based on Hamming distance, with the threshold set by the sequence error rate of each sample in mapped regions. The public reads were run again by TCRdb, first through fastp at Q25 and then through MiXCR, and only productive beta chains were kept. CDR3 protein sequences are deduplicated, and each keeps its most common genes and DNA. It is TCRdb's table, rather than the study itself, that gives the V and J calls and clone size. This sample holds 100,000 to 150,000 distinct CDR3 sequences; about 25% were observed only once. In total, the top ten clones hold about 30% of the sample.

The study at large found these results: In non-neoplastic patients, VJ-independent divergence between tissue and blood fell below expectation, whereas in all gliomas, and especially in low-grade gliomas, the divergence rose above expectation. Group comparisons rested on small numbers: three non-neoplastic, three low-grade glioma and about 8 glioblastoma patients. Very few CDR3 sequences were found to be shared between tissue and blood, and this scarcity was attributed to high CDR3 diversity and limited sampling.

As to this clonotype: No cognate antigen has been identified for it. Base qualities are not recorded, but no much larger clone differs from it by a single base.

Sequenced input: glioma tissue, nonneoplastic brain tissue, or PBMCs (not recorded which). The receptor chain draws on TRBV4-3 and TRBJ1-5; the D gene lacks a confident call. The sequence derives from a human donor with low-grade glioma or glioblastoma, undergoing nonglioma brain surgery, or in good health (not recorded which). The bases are TGCGCCAGCAGCCAAGATTTCCGATCAGGAAGCAATCAGCCCCAGCATTTT. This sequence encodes CASSQDFRSGSNQPQHF.